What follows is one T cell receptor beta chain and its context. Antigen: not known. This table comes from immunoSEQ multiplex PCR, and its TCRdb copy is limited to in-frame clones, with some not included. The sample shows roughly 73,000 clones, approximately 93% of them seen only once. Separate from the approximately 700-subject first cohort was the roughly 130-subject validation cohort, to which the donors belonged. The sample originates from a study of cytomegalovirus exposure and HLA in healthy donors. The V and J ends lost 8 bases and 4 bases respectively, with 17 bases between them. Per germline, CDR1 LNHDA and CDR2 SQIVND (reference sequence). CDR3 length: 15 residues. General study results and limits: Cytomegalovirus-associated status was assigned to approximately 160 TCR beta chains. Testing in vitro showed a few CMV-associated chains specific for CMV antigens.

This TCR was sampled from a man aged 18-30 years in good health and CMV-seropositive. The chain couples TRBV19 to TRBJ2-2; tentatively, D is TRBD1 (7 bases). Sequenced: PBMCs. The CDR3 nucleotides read TGTGCCAGTTCGGAGCAGGGGGGTGGCACCGGGGAGCTGTTTTTT. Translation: CASSEQGGGTGELFF. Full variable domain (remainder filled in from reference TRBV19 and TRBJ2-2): DGGITQSPKYLFRKEGQNVTLSCEQNLNHDAMYWYRQDPGQGLRLIYYSQIVNDFQKGDIAEGYSVSREKKESFPLTVTSAQKNPTAFYLCASSEQGGGTGELFFGEGSRLTVL.